These 26 T cell receptor beta chains were all obtained from the same sample, sequenced in a study of STAT5B mutations in CD4+ large granular lymphocyte leukemia. Measured with immunoSEQ multiplex PCR; TCRdb has only the in-frame clones, and not every one. The table shows 20,000 to 25,000 clones, with 82% occurring only once. The sequencing sample was made of CD4+ T cells from blood buffy coats. All receptors come from a human donor in good health.

The chain uses TRBV6-1 and TRBJ1-6, with D uncertain. Trimming shortened V by 5 bases and J by 9 bases, and 8 bases separated the two germline ends. Germline values: CDR1 MNHNS, CDR2 SASEGT. The CDR3 totals 12 residues. The CDR3 loop is CASSTPVSPLHF. CDR3 DNA: TGTGCCAGCAGTACCCCGGTTTCACCCCTCCACTTT.

The chain couples TRBV5-5 to TRBJ1-2, with D hard to call. The germline V gene has CDR1 SGHKS and CDR2 YYEKEE (reference sequence). This CDR3 region has 13 residues. V lost 0 bases and J 5 bases, leaving 8 bases between the germline ends. The CDR3 DNA reads as TGTGCCAGCAGCTTGGGGCCGGAATATGGCTACACCTTC. As protein: CASSLGPEYGYTF.

This chain links TRBV7-9 with TRBJ1-5, with 7 bases aligning to TRBD1. Germline V gene sequence: CDR1 SEHNR, CDR2 FQNEAQ (reference sequence). The CDR3 contains 16 residues. V lost 5 bases and J lost 2; bases outside the gene matches: 9. The CDR3 coding sequence is TGTGCCAGCAGCAAAGGGGGCGGAGGTGGCAATCAGCCCCAGCATTTT. Its protein is CASSKGGGGGNQPQHF.

This sequence joins TRBV2 and TRBJ2-1; 7 nucleotides match TRBD1. V was clipped by 6 bases and J by 6 bases; unmatched bases: 8. Germline loops: CDR1 SNHLY, CDR2 FYNNEI. This CDR3 region has 14 residues. The CDR3 bases are TGTGCCAGCAGCATGGGACAGCCTGCCAATGAGCAGTTCTTC. Translation gives CASSMGQPANEQFF.

V usage is TRBV5-1 and J usage is TRBJ1-3; 9 nucleotides agree with TRBD1. The CDR3 consists of 15 residues. Trimming took 1 base from V and 4 from J; bases not matched to a gene: 3. Germline values: CDR1 SGHRS, CDR2 YFSETQ. The CDR3 DNA reads TGCGCCAGCAGCTTGACAGGGGGCCAAGGAAACACCATATATTTT. It specifies CASSLTGGQGNTIYF.

The chain employs TRBV7-6 and TRBJ2-6; D gene unclear. Germline V gene lookup returns CDR1 SGHVS and CDR2 FNYEAQ. The V end lost 5 bases, the J end lost 0 bases, and 14 bases lay between the germline ends. This CDR3 is built from 17 residues. The CDR3 reads CASSQTRASSGANVLTF. In DNA, the CDR3 is TGTGCCAGCAGCCAGACAAGGGCCTCCTCTGGGGCCAACGTCCTGACTTTC. Using reference TRBV7-6 and TRBJ2-6 for the parts outside the CDR3, the full variable domain is GAGVSQSPRYKVTKRGQDVALRCDPISGHVSLYWYRQALGQGPEFLTYFNYEAQQDKSGLPNDRFSAERPEGSISTLTIQRTEQRDSAMYRCASSQTRASSGANVLTFGAGSRLTVL.

The chain recombines TRBV27 with TRBJ2-1; D possibly corresponds to TRBD1 (6 bases). The germline V gene encodes CDR1 MNHEY and CDR2 SMNVEV (reference sequence). Trimming removed 9 bases from V and 2 bases from J, with 14 bases in between. There are 14 residues in the CDR3. In nucleotides, the CDR3 is TGTGCCAGTAGAGCGTGGACAGCCTACAATGAGCAGTTCTTC. Translating it yields CASRAWTAYNEQFF.

The chain has TRBV7-9 and TRBJ2-2; D remains ambiguous. This CDR3 contains 14 residues. The germline V and J ends were trimmed by 3 bases and 1 base, with 6 bases remaining between them. Germline loops: CDR1 SEHNR, CDR2 FQNEAQ (reference sequence). The CDR3 DNA is TGTGCCAGCAGCTTGTCGGGGAACACCGGGGAGCTGTTTTTT. It is translated as CASSLSGNTGELFF.

CDR3 bases: TGCAGCGTCTCCAGCCGGGGAGATACGCAGTATTTT. Translating it yields CSVSSRGDTQYF. The chain recombines TRBV29-1 with TRBJ2-3, with D possibly being TRBD2 (5 bases). The germline V gene encodes CDR1 SQVTM and CDR2 ANQGSEA. The length of the CDR3 is 12 residues. V was trimmed by 6 bases and J by 5 bases, leaving 12 bases between them.

The chain combines TRBV2 with TRBJ2-1; D is unclear. This CDR3 region has 12 residues. V gave up 4 bases and J gave up 9 bases, with 10 bases separating them. Germline values: CDR1 SNHLY, CDR2 FYNNEI. CDR3 sequence: CASSALVGEQFF. CDR3 sequence (DNA): TGTGCCAGCAGTGCCCTGGTTGGTGAGCAGTTCTTC.

J is TRBJ2-5 and V is TRBV2, with D perhaps matching TRBD2 (5 bases). The DNA matches TRBJ2-7 better at its end, which makes the J call doubtful. This CDR3 has 13 amino acids. Germline values: CDR1 SNHLY, CDR2 FYNNEI. The CDR3 DNA reads TGTGCCAGCAGGGACTCAGTATCCTACGAGCAGTACTTC. The encoded protein is CASRDSVSYEQYF.

This clone was observed a handful of times. This chain links TRBV11-2 with TRBJ2-2; no definite D call. Trimming stripped 2 bases from V and 2 bases from J, with 0 bases between. This CDR3 contains 12 residues. Looked up from germline, CDR1 is SGHAT and CDR2 is FQNNGV. The CDR3: CASSLNTGELFF. In DNA, the CDR3 is TGTGCCAGCAGCTTAAACACCGGGGAGCTGTTTTTT.

The chain is built from TRBV6-4 and TRBJ2-5; D may be TRBD1 (6 bases). The CDR3 contains 17 residues. V gave up 2 bases and J gave up 5 bases, with 21 bases separating them. The germline V gene encodes CDR1 MRHNA and CDR2 SNTAGT. CDR3 bases: TGTGCCAGCAGTGACCCGGCACCACAGGGTGGGTACGAGACCCAGTACTTC. This sequence encodes CASSDPAPQGGYETQYF.

The rearrangement uses TRBV5-1 and TRBJ2-1; D perhaps matches TRBD2 (6 bases). Trimming stripped 6 bases from V and 4 bases from J, with 20 bases between. Germline V lookup: CDR1 SGHRS, CDR2 YFSETQ. This CDR3 has 16 residues. The CDR3: CASIPGGLATYNEQFF. CDR3 in DNA: TGCGCCAGCATTCCGGGCGGGCTAGCGACGTACAATGAGCAGTTCTTC.

This rearrangement joins TRBV7-2 to TRBJ2-3; no definite D call. Trimming removed 3 bases at V and 4 bases at J, with 8 bases between. Germline values: CDR1 SGHTA, CDR2 FQGNSA. This CDR3 is 13 amino acids long. CDR3: CASSFDPADTQYF. In nucleotides, the CDR3 is TGTGCCAGCAGCTTCGACCCTGCAGATACGCAGTATTTT.

This clone was seen only a few times. The V call is TRBV7-3, the J call TRBJ1-6; the D gene is possibly TRBD1 (6 bases). Trimming stripped 6 bases from V and 9 bases from J, with 18 bases between. The germline V gene encodes CDR1 SGHTA and CDR2 FQGTGA. The CDR3 consists of 15 residues. The CDR3 spells CASRASQGPASPLHF. The CDR3 DNA reads TGTGCCAGCAGGGCAAGCCAGGGGCCTGCTTCACCCCTCCACTTT.

The chain joins TRBV6-5 to TRBJ2-7, with D possibly called TRBD1 or TRBD2 (5 bases each). This CDR3 region has 14 residues. Germline lookup yields CDR1 MNHEY and CDR2 SVGAGI. The ends were cut back, 7 bases at V and 7 bases at J, with 20 bases in the middle. DNA of the CDR3: TGTGCCAGCACCCCGGGACGCCTCCCTGATGAGCAGTACTTC. Residues: CASTPGRLPDEQYF.

There are a few counts of this clone. The chain combines TRBV7-8 with TRBJ2-7; 7 positions agree with TRBD2. The germline gives CDR1 SGHVS, CDR2 FQNEAQ. V dropped 3 bases and J dropped 1; count of bases not matched to a gene: 9. The CDR3 totals 16 residues. CDR3: CASSLSRSGASYEQYF. Here the CDR3 DNA reads TGTGCCAGCAGCTTGTCGCGGAGCGGGGCGTCCTACGAGCAGTACTTC.

This chain connects TRBV5-1 to TRBJ2-3, with D perhaps TRBD2 (6 bases). Trimming pared 6 bases from V and 2 bases from J, leaving 19 bases between. Germline-derived CDR1 and CDR2 are SGHRS and YFSETQ. The CDR3 runs to 16 residues. The CDR3 sequence: CASTRWRADSTDTQYF. The CDR3 nucleotides are TGCGCCAGCACCCGTTGGAGGGCGGATTCCACAGATACGCAGTATTTT.

The chain is built from TRBV29-1 and TRBJ2-1, with 9 bases identical to TRBD2. V lost 4 bases to trimming and J lost 4 bases; unmatched junction nucleotides: 5. CDR3 size: 14 residues. In germline, CDR1 is SQVTM, CDR2 ANQGSEA. CDR3 residues: CSVASSGAYNEQFF. The CDR3 region has the DNA TGCAGCGTTGCATCTAGCGGGGCTTACAATGAGCAGTTCTTC.

The chain uses TRBV7-2 and TRBJ2-5; 15 bases line up with TRBD2. J lost 5 bases, V lost 5 bases, and 6 bases had no gene match. The V gene's germline CDR1 is SGHTA and CDR2 FQGNSA. CDR3 length: 16 residues. In DNA, the CDR3 is TGTGCCAGCAGCCCGGGACTAGCGGGGGGCCGGGAGACCCAGTACTTC. This codes for CASSPGLAGGRETQYF.

CDR3: CASSAGTINTGELFF. CDR3 in DNA: TGTGCCAGCAGTGCCGGGACAATAAACACCGGGGAGCTGTTTTTT. The chain carries TRBV9 and TRBJ2-2; a possible D gene is TRBD1 (6 bases). This CDR3 spans 15 amino acids. The V gene's germline CDR1 is SGDLS and CDR2 YYNGEE. V was clipped by 5 bases and J by 2 bases, with 13 bases between them.

The V call is TRBV6-6, the J call TRBJ2-5, with a weak D call TRBD2 (5 bases). The CDR3 is 13 residues long. Trimming stripped 5 bases from V and 3 bases from J, with 10 bases between. CDR1 and CDR2 (germline): MNHNY, SVGAGI (reference sequence). The CDR3 loop is CASSRTREETQYF. CDR3 nucleotide sequence: TGTGCCAGCAGTCGGACGCGGGAAGAGACCCAGTACTTC.

The genes are TRBV5-1 and TRBJ2-7; 14 bases align to TRBD2. This CDR3 has 16 residues. Germline V gene data show CDR1 as SGHRS and CDR2 as YFSETQ. The V and J ends lost 0 bases and 4 bases, in that order; junction bases with no gene match: 3. This CDR3 is CASSLGTSGRSYEQYF. The DNA of the CDR3 is TGCGCCAGCAGCTTGGGGACTAGCGGGAGGTCGTACGAGCAGTACTTC.

This chain uses TRBV2 with TRBJ2-1; D remains unclear. From germline, CDR1 is SNHLY and CDR2 FYNNEI. The CDR3 consists of 11 residues. The germline V and J ends were trimmed by 6 bases and 5 bases, with 5 bases remaining between them. The CDR3: CASSLNNEQFF. The CDR3, as DNA: TGTGCCAGCAGCCTTAACAATGAGCAGTTCTTC.

The CDR3 DNA reads as TGCGCCAGCAGAAGAGCGGGGGAAGGAGATACGCAGTATTTT. Translation: CASRRAGEGDTQYF. The chain is built from TRBV5-1 and TRBJ2-3, with 8 bases lining up with TRBD2. The CDR3 totals 14 residues. From germline, CDR1 is SGHRS and CDR2 YFSETQ. Trimming took 5 bases from V and 5 from J; bases not matched to a gene: 7.